This T cell receptor (beta chain) was documented in a study of CD8 T cells in ankylosing spondylitis. General observations from the study: Among TCR beta sequences, a motif of eight highly homologous variants appeared characteristic of ankylosing spondylitis blood.

This clonotype was observed at least ten times. What it binds is not known. The CDR3 is 14 amino acids. Unmatched junction bases numbered 3, after V lost 3 bases and J lost 4 bases. Via MiXCR, TCRdb re-called the 5' RACE reads, giving one row per CDR3 protein. The sample includes approximately 40,000 distinct CDR3 sequences, around 6% of them seen just once. This chain joins TRBV12-3 or TRBV12-4 and TRBJ2-7, with TRBD2 matching 10 bases. Sequencing input: blood, either unsorted or a sorted T cell fraction (not recorded which). The clonotype originates from a male donor with ankylosing spondylitis or in good health (not recorded which). CDR3 DNA sequence: TGTGCCAGCAGTTTGAGTAGCGGGAGGTACGAGCAGTACTTC. Translated, it gives CASSLSSGRYEQYF.